The rows below give T cell receptor beta chains drawn from one sample of a study of blood T cell repertoires in COVID-19. Only in-frame clones appear in the TCRdb table, and some are missing; sequencing was by immunoSEQ multiplex PCR. This table has 250,000 to 350,000 clones, about 90% appearing once. Sequencing was carried out using PBMCs or T cells enriched from blood (not recorded which). Every receptor here comes from a woman aged 25-40 years who had recovered from COVID-19. The CDR3 runs from the conserved cysteine through the conserved F or W. Fields, in order: V gene, J gene, CDR3 protein.

>TRBV4-1|TRBJ1-1
CASSQDRFGGDTEAFF
>TRBV25-1|TRBJ1-1
CASSERRGNTEAFF
>TRBV18|TRBJ1-6
CASSPPPGWRSPLHF
>TRBV28|TRBJ1-2
CASSSPSNSYGYTF
>TRBV9|TRBJ1-6
CASSVVQGSSPLHF
>TRBV7-9|TRBJ2-7
CASSLVVSEGRGSAYEQYF
>TRBV6-2/TRBV6-3|TRBJ1-2
CASSPDRGVGYTF
>TRBV11-2|TRBJ2-7
CASGRGTSTLSYEQYF
>TRBV4-2|TRBJ2-1
CASSPLAGGLREQFF
>TRBV2|TRBJ1-4
CASSEGKGAGTNEKLFF
>TRBV27|TRBJ1-2
CASSLSNTGANYGYTF
>TRBV19|TRBJ2-1
CASSIGLAGVEQFF
>TRBV7-3|TRBJ2-3
CASSLAGGTDTQYF
>TRBV6-5|TRBJ1-5
CASSPYRSVGQPQHF
>TRBV30|TRBJ1-4
CAWSTGLNEKLFF
>TRBV7-7|TRBJ2-1
CASSAGGHEQFF
>TRBV19|TRBJ1-6
CASSWGSGNSPLHF
>TRBV7-9|TRBJ1-2
CASSLAITGPYGYTF
>TRBV27|TRBJ1-2
CASSLKGQGGEYGYTF
>TRBV6-5|TRBJ1-3
CASSYWDLRAGNTIYF
>TRBV5-6|TRBJ2-7
CASSWPGQSYEQYF
>TRBV19|TRBJ1-1
CASSMGDRGTEAFF
>TRBV30|TRBJ1-2
CAWSAAVLDGYTF
>TRBV6-5|TRBJ1-6
CASSLGSTYNSPLHF
>TRBV11-3|TRBJ1-2
CASRTGNYGYTF
>TRBV6-5|TRBJ1-5
CASSQNQPQHF
>TRBV4-1|TRBJ2-3
CASSPWGTGTTDTQYF
>TRBV5-8|TRBJ2-7
CASSLGRGSYEQYF
>TRBV6-6|TRBJ1-5
CASRDAGTGWAQHF
>TRBV19|TRBJ2-3
CATRATGGPVDTQYF
>TRBV4-3|TRBJ1-4
CASSQQTGAGEKLFF
>TRBV6-4|TRBJ1-2
CASSDGGSYGYTF
>TRBV10-1|TRBJ1-4
CASSESGTGNEKLFF
>TRBV5-1|TRBJ1-2
CASSLPGRDYYGYTF
>TRBV5-1|TRBJ2-2
CASSILAGLDTGELFF
>TRBV19|TRBJ2-3
CASTPGLASDTQYF
>TRBV9|TRBJ2-3
CASSPSVSTDTQYF
>TRBV6-1|TRBJ1-5
CASSEIRGHQPQHF
>TRBV2|TRBJ1-2
CASIRDRASIDYGYTF
>TRBV7-2|TRBJ1-1
CASSLTPGTGVTEAFF
>TRBV5-1|TRBJ2-3
CASSLAGDLTDTQYF
>TRBV5-1|TRBJ2-7
CASSSWTGGLNEQYF
>TRBV19|TRBJ2-1
CASSMGTSGGPAYNEQFF
>TRBV9|TRBJ1-3
CASSEQTGISGNTIYF